Listed below are T cell receptor beta chains from one sample, sequenced in a study of blood T cell repertoires in COVID-19. TCRdb's table, derived via immunoSEQ multiplex PCR, lists solely in-frame clones and lacks some. The top ten clones hold 5.2% of a sample with about 320,000 clones, roughly nine tenths of them seen once. What was sequenced was PBMCs or T cells enriched from blood (not recorded which). The receptors shown here come from a man in his sixties who had recovered from COVID-19. Both conserved end residues are part of each CDR3. D genes are given only for firm matches. Clone size, where shown, is once, few, many, or a class for clones that have expanded.

v_call,clone_size,d_call,j_call,cdr3_aa,cdr3_nt
TRBV5-8,.,TRBD2,TRBJ2-7,CASSRTSGSYEQYF,TGTGCCAGCAGCCGGACTAGCGGGAGCTACGAGCAGTACTTC
TRBV24-1,.,.,TRBJ2-1,CATSETGNTNFYNEQFF,TGTGCCACCAGTGAAACGGGAAATACGAATTTTTACAATGAGCAGTTCTTC
TRBV20-1,.,TRBD1,TRBJ1-4,CSASRDRVLEKLFF,TGCAGTGCTAGTCGGGACAGGGTATTAGAAAAACTGTTTTTT
TRBV24-1,.,TRBD2,TRBJ2-1,CATSGRESSYNEQFF,TGTGCCACCAGTGGGCGGGAGAGCTCCTACAATGAGCAGTTCTTC
TRBV6-5,.,TRBD1,TRBJ2-2,CASRLQGPSTGELFF,TGTGCCAGCAGACTACAGGGGCCTAGCACCGGGGAGCTGTTTTTT
TRBV24-1,.,.,TRBJ2-7,CATSGAQGSYEQYF,TGTGCCACCAGTGGTGCCCAGGGCAGCTACGAGCAGTACTTC
TRBV19,.,TRBD1,TRBJ1-5,CASSIEAGTGYNQPQHF,TGTGCCAGTAGTATAGAGGCCGGGACAGGTTACAATCAGCCCCAGCATTTT
TRBV25-1,once,TRBD2,TRBJ2-5,CASSPGLATQETQYF,TGTGCCAGCAGCCCGGGACTAGCGACCCAAGAGACCCAGTACTTC
TRBV28,.,TRBD2,TRBJ2-1,CASSPWTSGRVSSYNEQFF,TGTGCCAGCAGTCCCTGGACTAGCGGGAGGGTCTCCTCCTACAATGAGCAGTTCTTC
TRBV7-6,.,TRBD1,TRBJ1-6,CASSLGTGENSPLHF,TGTGCCAGCAGCTTAGGGACAGGGGAAAATTCACCCCTCCACTTT
TRBV28,.,TRBD1,TRBJ2-7,CASSFPGQGEQYF,TGTGCCAGCAGTTTCCCGGGACAGGGGGAGCAGTACTTC
TRBV5-1,.,.,TRBJ2-3,CASSFFHNGADTQYF,TGCGCCAGCAGCTTTTTTCATAACGGGGCAGATACGCAGTATTTT